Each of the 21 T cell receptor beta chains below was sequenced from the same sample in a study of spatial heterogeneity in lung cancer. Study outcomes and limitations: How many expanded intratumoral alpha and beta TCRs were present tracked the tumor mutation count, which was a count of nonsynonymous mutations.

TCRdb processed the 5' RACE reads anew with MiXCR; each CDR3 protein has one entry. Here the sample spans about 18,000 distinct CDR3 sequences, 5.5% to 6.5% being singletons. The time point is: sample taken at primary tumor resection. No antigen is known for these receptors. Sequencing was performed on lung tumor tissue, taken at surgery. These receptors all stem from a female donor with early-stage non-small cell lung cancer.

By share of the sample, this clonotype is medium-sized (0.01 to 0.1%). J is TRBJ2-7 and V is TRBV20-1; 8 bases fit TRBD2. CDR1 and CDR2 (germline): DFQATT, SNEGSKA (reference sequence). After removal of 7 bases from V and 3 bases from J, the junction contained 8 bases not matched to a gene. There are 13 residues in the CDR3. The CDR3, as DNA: TGCAGTGTTCTCGGGACTAGTCTCTACGAGCAGTACTTC. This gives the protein CSVLGTSLYEQYF.

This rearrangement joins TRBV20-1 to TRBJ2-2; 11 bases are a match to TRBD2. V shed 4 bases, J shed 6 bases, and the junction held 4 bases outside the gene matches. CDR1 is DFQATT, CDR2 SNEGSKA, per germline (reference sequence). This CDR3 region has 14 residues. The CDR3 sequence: CSATLAGGAGELFF. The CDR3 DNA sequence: TGCAGTGCTACCCTAGCGGGAGGCGCCGGGGAGCTGTTTTTT.

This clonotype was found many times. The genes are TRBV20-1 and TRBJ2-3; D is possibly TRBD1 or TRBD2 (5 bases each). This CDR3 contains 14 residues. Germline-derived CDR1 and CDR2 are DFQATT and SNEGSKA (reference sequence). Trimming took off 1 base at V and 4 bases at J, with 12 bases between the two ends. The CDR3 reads CSARVGRGADTQYF. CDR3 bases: TGCAGTGCTAGAGTTGGTAGGGGAGCAGATACGCAGTATTTT.

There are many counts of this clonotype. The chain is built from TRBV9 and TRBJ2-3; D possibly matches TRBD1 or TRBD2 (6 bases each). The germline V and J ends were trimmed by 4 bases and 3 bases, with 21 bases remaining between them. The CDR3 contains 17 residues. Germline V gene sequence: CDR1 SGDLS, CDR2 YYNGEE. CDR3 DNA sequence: TGTGCCAGCAGCTCCCGCTGGGGGCGGGACGGGACAGATACGCAGTATTTT. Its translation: CASSSRWGRDGTDTQYF.

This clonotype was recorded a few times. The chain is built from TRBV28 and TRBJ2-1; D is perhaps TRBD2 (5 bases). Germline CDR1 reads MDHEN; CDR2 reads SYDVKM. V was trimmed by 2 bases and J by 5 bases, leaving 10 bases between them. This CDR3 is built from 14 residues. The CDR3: CASSLSSSHNEQFF. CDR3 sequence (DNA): TGTGCCAGCAGTTTAAGCTCTAGCCACAATGAGCAGTTCTTC.

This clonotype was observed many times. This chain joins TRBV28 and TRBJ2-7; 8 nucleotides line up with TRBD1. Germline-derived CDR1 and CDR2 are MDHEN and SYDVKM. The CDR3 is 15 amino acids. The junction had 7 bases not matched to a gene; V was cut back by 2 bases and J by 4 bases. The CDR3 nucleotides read TGTGCCAGCAGTTTAGCCTCAGGGGGCCTATACGAGCAGTACTTC. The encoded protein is CASSLASGGLYEQYF.

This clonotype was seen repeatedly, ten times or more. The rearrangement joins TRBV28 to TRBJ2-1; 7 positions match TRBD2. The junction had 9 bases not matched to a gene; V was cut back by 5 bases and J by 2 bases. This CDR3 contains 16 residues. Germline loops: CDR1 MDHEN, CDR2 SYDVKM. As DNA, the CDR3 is TGTGCCAGCAGTCCCCCGGGGGGTCTAGCCTACAATGAGCAGTTCTTC. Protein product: CASSPPGGLAYNEQFF.

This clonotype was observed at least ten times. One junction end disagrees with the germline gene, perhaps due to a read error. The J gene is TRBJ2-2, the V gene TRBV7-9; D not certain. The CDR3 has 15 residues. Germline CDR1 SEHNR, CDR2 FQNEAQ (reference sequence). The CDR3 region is CASSLAWQRGGELFF. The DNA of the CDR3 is TGTGCCAGCAGTTTAGCATGGCAGCGAGGCGGGGAGCTGTTTTTT.

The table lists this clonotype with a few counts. In DNA form, the CDR3 reads TGTGCCAGCAGCGGGCAGGGGGCCAATGAGCAGTTCTTC. Its translation is CASSGQGANEQFF. The chain links TRBV9 to TRBJ2-1, with 8 bases fitting TRBD1. This CDR3 is 13 amino acids long. After removal of 3 bases from V and 6 bases from J, the junction contained 2 bases not matched to a gene. Germline loops: CDR1 SGDLS, CDR2 YYNGEE.

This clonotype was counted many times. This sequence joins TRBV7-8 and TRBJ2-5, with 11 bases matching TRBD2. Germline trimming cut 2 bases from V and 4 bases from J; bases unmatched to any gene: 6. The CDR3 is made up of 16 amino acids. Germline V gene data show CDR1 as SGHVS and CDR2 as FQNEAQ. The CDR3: CASSLIGLAGGETQYF. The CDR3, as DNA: TGTGCCAGCAGCTTAATAGGACTAGCGGGTGGAGAGACCCAGTACTTC. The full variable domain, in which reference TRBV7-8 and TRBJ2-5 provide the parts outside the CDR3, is GAGVSQSPRYKVAKRGQDVALRCDPISGHVSLFWYQQALGQGPEFLTYFQNEAQLDKSGLPSDRFFAERPEGSVSTLKIQRTQQEDSAVYLCASSLIGLAGGETQYFGPGTRLLVL.

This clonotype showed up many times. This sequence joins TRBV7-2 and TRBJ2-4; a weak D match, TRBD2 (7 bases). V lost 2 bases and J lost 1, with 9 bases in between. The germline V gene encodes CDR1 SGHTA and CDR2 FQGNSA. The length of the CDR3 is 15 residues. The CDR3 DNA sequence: TGTGCCAGCAGCTTATGGGGGGGCGCCAAAAACATTCAGTACTTC. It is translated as CASSLWGGAKNIQYF.

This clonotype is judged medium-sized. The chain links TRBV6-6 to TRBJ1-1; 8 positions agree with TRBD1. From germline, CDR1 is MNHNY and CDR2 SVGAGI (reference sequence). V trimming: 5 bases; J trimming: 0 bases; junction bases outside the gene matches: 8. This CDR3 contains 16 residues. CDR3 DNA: TGTGCCAGCAGTCGTTGGACAGGGAAGATGAACACTGAAGCTTTCTTT. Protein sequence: CASSRWTGKMNTEAFF.

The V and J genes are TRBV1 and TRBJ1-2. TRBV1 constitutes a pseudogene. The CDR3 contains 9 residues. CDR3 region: CTSSQDPTF. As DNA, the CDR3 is TGCACCAGCAGCCAAGATCCCACCTTC.

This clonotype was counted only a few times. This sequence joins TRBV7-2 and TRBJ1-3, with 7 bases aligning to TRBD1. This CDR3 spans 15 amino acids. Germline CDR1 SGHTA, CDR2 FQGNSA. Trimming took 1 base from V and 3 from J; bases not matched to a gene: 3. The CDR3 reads CASSLGQGGGNTIYF. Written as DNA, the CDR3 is TGTGCCAGCAGCTTAGGGCAGGGGGGTGGAAACACCATATATTTT. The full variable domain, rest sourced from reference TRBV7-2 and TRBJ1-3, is GAGVSQSPSNKVTEKGKDVELRCDPISGHTALYWYRQSLGQGLEFLIYFQGNSAPDKSGLPSDRFSAERTGGSVSTLTIQRTQQEDSAVYLCASSLGQGGGNTIYFGEGSWLTVV.

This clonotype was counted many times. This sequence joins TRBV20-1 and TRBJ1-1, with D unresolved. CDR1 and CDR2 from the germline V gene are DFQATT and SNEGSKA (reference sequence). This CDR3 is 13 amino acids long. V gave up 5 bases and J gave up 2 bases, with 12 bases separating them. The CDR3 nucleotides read TGCAGTGCTGACCCGGGTTCTAACACTGAAGCTTTCTTT. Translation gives CSADPGSNTEAFF.

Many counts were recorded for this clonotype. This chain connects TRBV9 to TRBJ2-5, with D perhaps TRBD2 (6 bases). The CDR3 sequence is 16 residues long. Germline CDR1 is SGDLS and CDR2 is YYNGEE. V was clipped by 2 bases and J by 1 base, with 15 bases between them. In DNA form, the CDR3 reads TGTGCCAGCAGCGTGGGGCCGGGTAGCGGCCAAGAGACCCAGTACTTC. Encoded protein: CASSVGPGSGQETQYF.

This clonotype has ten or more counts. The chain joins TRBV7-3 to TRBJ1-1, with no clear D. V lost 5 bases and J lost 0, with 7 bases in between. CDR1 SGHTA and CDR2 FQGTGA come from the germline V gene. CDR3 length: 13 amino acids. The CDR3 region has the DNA TGTGCCAGCAGCGCCAGGATGAACACTGAAGCTTTCTTT. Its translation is CASSARMNTEAFF.

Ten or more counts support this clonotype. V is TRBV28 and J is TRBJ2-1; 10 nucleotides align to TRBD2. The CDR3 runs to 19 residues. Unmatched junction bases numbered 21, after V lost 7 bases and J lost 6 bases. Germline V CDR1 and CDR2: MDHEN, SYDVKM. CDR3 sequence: CASIPEGLAGVRVGNEQFF. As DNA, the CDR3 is TGTGCCAGCATTCCCGAGGGTCTAGCGGGAGTAAGGGTCGGCAATGAGCAGTTCTTC.

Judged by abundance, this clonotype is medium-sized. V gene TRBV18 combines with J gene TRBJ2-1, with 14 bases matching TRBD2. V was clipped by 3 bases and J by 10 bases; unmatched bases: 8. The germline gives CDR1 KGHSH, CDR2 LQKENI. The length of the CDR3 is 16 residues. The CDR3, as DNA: TGTGCCAGCTCACCGTCCGGGACTAGCGGGAGAGGCGAGCAGTTCTTC. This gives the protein CASSPSGTSGRGEQFF.

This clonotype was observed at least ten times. Written as DNA, the CDR3 is TGCGCCAGCAGCTTGGCCTACCAGGGAGGCACAGATACGCAGTATTTT. It translates to CASSLAYQGGTDTQYF. The chain carries TRBV5-1 and TRBJ2-3; D is tentatively TRBD1 or TRBD2 (5 bases each). CDR1 is SGHRS, CDR2 YFSETQ, per germline. V was trimmed by 0 bases and J by 1 base, leaving 12 bases between them. The CDR3 is made up of 16 amino acids.

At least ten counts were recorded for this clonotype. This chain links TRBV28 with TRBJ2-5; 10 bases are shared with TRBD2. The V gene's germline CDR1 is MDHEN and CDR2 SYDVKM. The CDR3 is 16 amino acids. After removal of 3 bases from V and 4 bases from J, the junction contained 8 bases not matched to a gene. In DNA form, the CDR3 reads TGTGCCAGCAGTTTTCTAGCGGGAGACAGTTCAGAGACCCAGTACTTC. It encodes CASSFLAGDSSETQYF.